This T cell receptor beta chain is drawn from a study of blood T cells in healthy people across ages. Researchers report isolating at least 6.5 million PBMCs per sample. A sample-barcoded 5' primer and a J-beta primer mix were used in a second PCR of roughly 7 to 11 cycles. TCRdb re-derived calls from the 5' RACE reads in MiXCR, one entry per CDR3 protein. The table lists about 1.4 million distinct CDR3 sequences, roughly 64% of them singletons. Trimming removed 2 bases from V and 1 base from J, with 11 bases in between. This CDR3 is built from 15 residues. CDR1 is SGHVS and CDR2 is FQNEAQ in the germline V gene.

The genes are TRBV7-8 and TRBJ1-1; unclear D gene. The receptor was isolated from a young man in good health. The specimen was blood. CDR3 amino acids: CASSLNRVPNTEAFF. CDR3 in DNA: TGTGCCAGCAGCTTAAACCGGGTCCCGAACACTGAAGCTTTCTTT.